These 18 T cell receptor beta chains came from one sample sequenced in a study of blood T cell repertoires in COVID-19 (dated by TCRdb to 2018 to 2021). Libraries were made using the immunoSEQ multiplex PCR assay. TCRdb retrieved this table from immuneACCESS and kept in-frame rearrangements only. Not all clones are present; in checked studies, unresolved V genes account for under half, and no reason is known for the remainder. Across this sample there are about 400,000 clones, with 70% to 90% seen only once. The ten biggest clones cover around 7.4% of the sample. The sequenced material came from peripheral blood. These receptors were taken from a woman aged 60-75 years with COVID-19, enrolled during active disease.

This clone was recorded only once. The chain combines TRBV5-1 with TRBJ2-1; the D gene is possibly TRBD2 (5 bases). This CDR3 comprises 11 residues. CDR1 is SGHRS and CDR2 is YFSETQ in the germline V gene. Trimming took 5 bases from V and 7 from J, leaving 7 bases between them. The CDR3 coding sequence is TGCGCCAGCAGTCGAGGGAATGAGCAGTTCTTC. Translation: CASSRGNEQFF.

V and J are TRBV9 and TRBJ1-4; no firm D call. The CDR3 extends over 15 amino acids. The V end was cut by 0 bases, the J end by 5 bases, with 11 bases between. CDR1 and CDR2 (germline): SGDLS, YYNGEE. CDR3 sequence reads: CASSVGSQINEKLFF. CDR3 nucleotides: TGTGCCAGCAGCGTAGGAAGTCAGATAAATGAAAAACTGTTTTTT. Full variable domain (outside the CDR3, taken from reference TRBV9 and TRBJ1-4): DSGVTQTPKHLITATGQRVTLRCSPRSGDLSVYWYQQSLDQGLQFLIQYYNGEERAKGNILERFSAQQFPDLHSELNLSSLELGDSALYFCASSVGSQINEKLFFGSGTQLSVL.

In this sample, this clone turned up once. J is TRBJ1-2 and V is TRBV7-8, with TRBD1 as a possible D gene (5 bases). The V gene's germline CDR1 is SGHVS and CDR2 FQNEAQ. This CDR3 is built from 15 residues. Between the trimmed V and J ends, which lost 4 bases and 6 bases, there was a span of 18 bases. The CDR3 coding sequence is TGTGCCAGCAGCTCCCGCTTGGGGGGGAAAGATGGCTACACCTTC. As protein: CASSSRLGGKDGYTF.

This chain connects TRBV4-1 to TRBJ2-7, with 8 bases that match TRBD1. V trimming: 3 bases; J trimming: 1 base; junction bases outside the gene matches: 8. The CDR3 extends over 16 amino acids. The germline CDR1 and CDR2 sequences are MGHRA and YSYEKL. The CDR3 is CASSQQGAPASYEQYF. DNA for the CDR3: TGCGCCAGCAGCCAGCAGGGGGCGCCGGCATCCTACGAGCAGTACTTC.

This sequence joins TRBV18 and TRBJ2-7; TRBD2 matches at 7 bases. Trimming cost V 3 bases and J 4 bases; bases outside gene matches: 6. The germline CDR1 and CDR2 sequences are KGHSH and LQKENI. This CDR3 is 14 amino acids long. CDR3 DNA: TGTGCCAGCTCACCGGGAGGGATGGGATACGAGCAGTACTTC. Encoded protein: CASSPGGMGYEQYF.

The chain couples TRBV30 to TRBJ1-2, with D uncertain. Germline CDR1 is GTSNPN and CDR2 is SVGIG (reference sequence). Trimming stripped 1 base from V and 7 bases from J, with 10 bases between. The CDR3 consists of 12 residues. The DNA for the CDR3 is TGTGCCTGGAGTGCCCGGGAGGGTGGCTACACCTTC. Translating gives CAWSAREGGYTF.

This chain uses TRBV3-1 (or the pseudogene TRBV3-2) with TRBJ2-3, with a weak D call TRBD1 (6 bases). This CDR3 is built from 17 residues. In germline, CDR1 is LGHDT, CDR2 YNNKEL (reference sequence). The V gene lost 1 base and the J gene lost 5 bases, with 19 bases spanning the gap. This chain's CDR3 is CASSQGDRGSGVDTQYF. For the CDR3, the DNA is TGTGCCAGCAGCCAAGGGGACCGGGGATCAGGGGTAGATACGCAGTATTTT.

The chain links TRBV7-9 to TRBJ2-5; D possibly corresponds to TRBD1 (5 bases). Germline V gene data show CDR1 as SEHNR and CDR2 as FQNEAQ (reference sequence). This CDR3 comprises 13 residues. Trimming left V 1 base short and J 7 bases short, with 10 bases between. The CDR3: CASSLEGQRTQYF. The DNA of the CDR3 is TGTGCCAGCAGCTTAGAGGGGCAACGGACCCAGTACTTC.

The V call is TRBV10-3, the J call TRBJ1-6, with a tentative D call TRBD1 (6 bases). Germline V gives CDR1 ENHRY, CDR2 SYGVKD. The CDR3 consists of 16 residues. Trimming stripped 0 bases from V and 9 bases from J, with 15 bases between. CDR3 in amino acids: CAISESNQGRFSPLHF. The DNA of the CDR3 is TGTGCCATCAGTGAGTCTAATCAGGGGAGATTTTCACCCCTCCACTTT.

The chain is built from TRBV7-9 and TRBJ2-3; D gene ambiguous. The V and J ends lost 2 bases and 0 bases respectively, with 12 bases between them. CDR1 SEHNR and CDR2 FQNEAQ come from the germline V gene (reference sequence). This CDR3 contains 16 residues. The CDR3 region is CASSLLSAASTDTQYF. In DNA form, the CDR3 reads TGTGCCAGCAGCTTACTTTCCGCGGCTAGCACAGATACGCAGTATTTT.

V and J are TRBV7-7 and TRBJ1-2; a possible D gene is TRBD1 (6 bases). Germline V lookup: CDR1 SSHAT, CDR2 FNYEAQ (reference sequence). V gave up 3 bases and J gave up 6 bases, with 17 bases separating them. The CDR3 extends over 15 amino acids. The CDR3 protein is CASSFSVGQGHGYTF. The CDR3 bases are TGTGCCAGCAGCTTCAGTGTGGGGCAGGGGCATGGCTACACCTTC.

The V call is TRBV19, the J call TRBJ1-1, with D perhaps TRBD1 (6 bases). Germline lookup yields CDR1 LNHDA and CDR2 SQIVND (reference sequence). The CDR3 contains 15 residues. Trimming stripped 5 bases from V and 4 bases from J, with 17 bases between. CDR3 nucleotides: TGTGCCAGTAGTCCCTGGGGGGGGGCGCCCACTGAAGCTTTCTTT. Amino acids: CASSPWGGAPTEAFF.

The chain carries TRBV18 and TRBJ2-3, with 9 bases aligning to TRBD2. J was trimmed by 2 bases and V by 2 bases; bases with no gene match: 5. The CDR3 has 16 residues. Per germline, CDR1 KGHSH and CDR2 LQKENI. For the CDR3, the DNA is TGTGCCAGCTCACCAGGGGCTAGCGGGACCACAGATACGCAGTATTTT. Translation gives CASSPGASGTTDTQYF.

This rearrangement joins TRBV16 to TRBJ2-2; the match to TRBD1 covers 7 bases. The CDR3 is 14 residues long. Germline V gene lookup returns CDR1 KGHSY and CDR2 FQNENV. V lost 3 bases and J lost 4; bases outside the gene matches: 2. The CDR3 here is CASSQRQGTGELFF. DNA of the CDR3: TGTGCCAGCAGCCAGAGACAGGGCACCGGGGAGCTGTTTTTT.

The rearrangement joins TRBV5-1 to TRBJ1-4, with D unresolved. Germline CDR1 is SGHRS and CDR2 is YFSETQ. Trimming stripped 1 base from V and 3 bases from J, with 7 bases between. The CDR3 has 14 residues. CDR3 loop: CASSLSDSNEKLFF. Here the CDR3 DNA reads TGCGCCAGCAGCTTGTCAGATTCTAATGAAAAACTGTTTTTT.

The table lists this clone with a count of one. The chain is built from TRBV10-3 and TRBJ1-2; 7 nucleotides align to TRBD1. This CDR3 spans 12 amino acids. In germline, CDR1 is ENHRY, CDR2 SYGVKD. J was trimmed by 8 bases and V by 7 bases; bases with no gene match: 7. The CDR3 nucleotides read TGTGCCATCACCGAGGGGGCCCAAGGCTACACCTTC. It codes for CAITEGAQGYTF.

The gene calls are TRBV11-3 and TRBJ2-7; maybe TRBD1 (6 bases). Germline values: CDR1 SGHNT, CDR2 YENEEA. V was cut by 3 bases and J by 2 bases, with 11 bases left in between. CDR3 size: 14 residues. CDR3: CASSFRTVAYEQYF. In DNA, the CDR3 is TGTGCCAGCAGCTTCCGGACAGTAGCCTACGAGCAGTACTTC.

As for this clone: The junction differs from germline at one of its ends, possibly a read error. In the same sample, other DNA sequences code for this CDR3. The chain's CDR3 is CASSAYRVVGNQPQHF. The CDR3 DNA sequence: TGTGCCAGCAGCGCGTACAGGGTGGTAGGCAATCAGCCTCAGCATTTT. The chain links TRBV7-8 to TRBJ1-5; a possible D gene is TRBD1 (6 bases). CDR3 length: 16 amino acids. Germline V gene lookup returns CDR1 SGHVS and CDR2 FQNEAQ. The variable domain in full, completed from reference TRBV7-8 and TRBJ1-5, reads GAGVSQSPRYKVAKRGQDVALRCDPISGHVSLFWYQQALGQGPEFLTYFQNEAQLDKSGLPSDRFFAERPEGSVSTLKIQRTQQEDSAVYLCASSAYRVVGNQPQHFGDGTRLSIL.